This passage covers 28 T cell receptor beta chains from one sample sequenced in a study of cytomegalovirus exposure and HLA in healthy donors. Use of 60 Vbeta and 13 Jbeta primers characterized the PCR. Libraries were prepared by immunoSEQ multiplex PCR; TCRdb keeps only in-frame clonotypes and omits some of them. The sample carries over 200,000 clones, about four fifths recorded once. Sample: PBMCs. The origin of the receptors is a woman in her thirties or forties in good health and CMV-seropositive.

For the CDR3, the DNA is TGTGCCAGCTCACCACAAAACAGGGTGAGCTCCTACGAGCAGTACTTC. Protein product: CASSPQNRVSSYEQYF. This rearrangement joins TRBV18 to TRBJ2-7; TRBD1 is a possible D gene (6 bases). The CDR3 has 16 residues. Trimming took 1 base from V and 0 from J, leaving 13 bases between them. The germline V gene encodes CDR1 KGHSH and CDR2 LQKENI.

The chain joins TRBV6-5 to TRBJ2-2; D is possibly TRBD1 (6 bases). Looked up from germline, CDR1 is MNHEY and CDR2 is SVGAGI. With 0 bases removed from V and 4 bases from J, the gap between germline ends came to 12 bases. The CDR3 contains 16 residues. The CDR3 sequence: CASSYSGAIRTGELFF. CDR3 bases: TGTGCCAGCAGTTACTCGGGGGCAATTCGCACCGGGGAGCTGTTTTTT.

V gene TRBV29-1 combines with J gene TRBJ2-1; 12 bases are a match to TRBD2. Germline trimming cut 6 bases from V and 8 bases from J; bases unmatched to any gene: 11. Germline V CDR1 and CDR2: SQVTM, ANQGSEA. This CDR3 has 15 residues. The chain's CDR3 is CSVAPSGGALDEQFF. Written as DNA, the CDR3 is TGCAGCGTGGCGCCTAGCGGGGGGGCCCTGGATGAGCAGTTCTTC.

V gene TRBV18 combines with J gene TRBJ1-3; 8 bases fit TRBD1. V shed 5 bases, J shed 4 bases, and the junction held 7 bases outside the gene matches. CDR1 KGHSH and CDR2 LQKENI come from the germline V gene. There are 15 residues in the CDR3. The CDR3 bases are TGTGCCAGCTCAGCAGTAACAGGGGGAGGAAACACCATATATTTT. Its translation is CASSAVTGGGNTIYF.

The gene calls are TRBV21-1 and TRBJ2-7; TRBD2 is the table's D call, not checked against the DNA. TRBV21-1 has pseudogene status. The CDR3 extends over 15 amino acids. The CDR3 here is CASSTYAGGWYEQYF. DNA for the CDR3: TGTGCCAGCAGCACATATGCGGGAGGCTGGTACGAGCAGTACTTC.

V and J are TRBV10-3 and TRBJ2-5, with 12 bases lining up with TRBD2. Trimming removed 8 bases from V and 11 bases from J; junction bases left unmatched: 9. Germline CDR1 ENHRY, CDR2 SYGVKD. The CDR3 extends over 13 amino acids. Here the CDR3 reads CAIGGTSGFEQYF. Here the CDR3 DNA reads TGTGCCATCGGGGGGACTAGCGGGTTTGAGCAGTACTTC.

The chain carries TRBV4-1 and TRBJ1-5, with 10 positions matching TRBD1. The CDR3 contains 15 residues. Trimming at V came to 5 bases and at J to 11 bases, leaving 12 bases not matched to a gene. The germline V gene has CDR1 MGHRA and CDR2 YSYEKL. The CDR3 here is CASSSGTGVRGAQHF. Written as DNA, the CDR3 is TGCGCCAGCAGCTCTGGGACAGGGGTCAGAGGGGCCCAGCATTTT.

V usage is TRBV6-1 and J usage is TRBJ2-5, with a tentative D call TRBD1 (6 bases). Trimming removed 5 bases from V and 3 bases from J, with 10 bases in between. The CDR3 is 13 amino acids. Germline lookup yields CDR1 MNHNS and CDR2 SASEGT. CDR3 sequence: CASSWTVKETQYF. The CDR3 nucleotides read TGTGCCAGCAGTTGGACAGTTAAAGAGACCCAGTACTTC.

This clone was seen a single time. The rearrangement joins TRBV6-5 to TRBJ1-1; 7 bases map to TRBD1. The germline gives CDR1 MNHEY, CDR2 SVGAGI. J lost 4 bases, V lost 5 bases, and 1 base had no gene match. CDR3 size: 12 residues. CDR3 sequence reads: CASSRQGTEAFF. The CDR3 region has the DNA TGTGCCAGCAGTCGACAGGGCACTGAAGCTTTCTTT.

This clone was seen once. The V call is TRBV29-1, the J call TRBJ2-1; TRBD2 matches at 10 bases. With V trimmed by 6 bases and J by 9 bases, 11 bases remained unmatched. The germline gives CDR1 SQVTM, CDR2 ANQGSEA. This CDR3 comprises 14 residues. The CDR3 nucleotides are TGCAGCGTCAGAGAGCGGGAGGGCCTCGGTGAGCAGTTCTTC. Encoded protein: CSVREREGLGEQFF.

The V and J genes are TRBV7-9 and TRBJ1-1; D uncertain. The CDR3 is 13 residues long. The V end lost 2 bases, the J end lost 2 bases, and 6 bases lay between the germline ends. Per the germline V gene, CDR1 is SEHNR and CDR2 is FQNEAQ (reference sequence). In nucleotides, the CDR3 is TGTGCCAGCAGCTTATACAGAAACACTGAAGCTTTCTTT. As protein: CASSLYRNTEAFF.

CDR3 coding DNA: TGTGCCAGCAGCCGAGCCCAGCGGGGGGGCCAAGAGACCCAGTACTTC. Amino acids: CASSRAQRGGQETQYF. The chain recombines TRBV2 with TRBJ2-5, with 10 bases fitting TRBD2. Trimming removed 6 bases from V and 1 base from J; junction bases left unmatched: 8. The CDR3 is 16 amino acids. CDR1 and CDR2 from the germline V gene are SNHLY and FYNNEI.

The chain employs TRBV27 and TRBJ1-1; TRBD1 matches 9 bases. In germline, CDR1 is MNHEY, CDR2 SMNVEV (reference sequence). V lost 4 bases and J lost 5; bases outside the gene matches: 5. CDR3 length: 14 amino acids. The CDR3 loop reads CASSSQGAWTEAFF. The DNA for the CDR3 is TGTGCCAGCAGTTCACAGGGGGCATGGACTGAAGCTTTCTTT.

The rearrangement joins TRBV18 to TRBJ2-7; D might be TRBD1 (5 bases). V lost 6 bases and J 5 bases, leaving 17 bases between the germline ends. Germline CDR1 and CDR2: KGHSH and LQKENI. The CDR3 is made up of 14 amino acids. CDR3 sequence (DNA): TGTGCCAGCTCCCCGGACACAAACCCCAACGAGCAGTACTTC. This translates into CASSPDTNPNEQYF.

The chain links TRBV5-1 to TRBJ2-7, with a tentative D call TRBD1 (5 bases). Germline V gene sequence: CDR1 SGHRS, CDR2 YFSETQ. The CDR3 sequence is 11 residues long. With 1 base removed from V and 6 bases from J, the gap between germline ends came to 5 bases. The CDR3 loop reads CASSLTGEQYF. Written as DNA, the CDR3 is TGCGCCAGCAGCTTGACAGGCGAGCAGTACTTC.

This clone has a handful of counts. V and J are TRBV30 and TRBJ2-1; D may be TRBD1 (8 bases). V was shortened by 0 bases and J by 6 bases, with 15 bases between the two germline ends. CDR3 size: 15 residues. The V gene's germline CDR1 is GTSNPN and CDR2 SVGIG (reference sequence). The CDR3 DNA follows: TGTGCCTGGAGTGTACAGGGGGGAGGGATCAATGAGCAGTTCTTC. Translated, it gives CAWSVQGGGINEQFF.

This clone was found a few times. V is TRBV7-6 and J is TRBJ2-7, with 10 positions matching TRBD2. The CDR3 has 15 residues. The ends lost 9 bases at V and 2 bases at J; junction bases unmatched: 10. CDR1 and CDR2 (germline): SGHVS, FNYEAQ. The CDR3 region has the DNA TGTGCCAGTGCCATCAGAGCGGGAGGGACCTACGAGCAGTACTTC. Translating gives CASAIRAGGTYEQYF.

This clone was seen only once. The V gene is TRBV9, the J gene TRBJ2-1; 15 bases are shared with TRBD2. V lost 9 bases and J lost 7; bases outside the gene matches: 5. The germline V gene has CDR1 SGDLS and CDR2 YYNGEE. The CDR3 has 14 amino acids. CDR3 DNA: TGTGCCACTGGGACTAGCGGGAGGACGAATGAGCAGTTCTTC. Protein sequence: CATGTSGRTNEQFF.

The V gene is TRBV30, the J gene TRBJ1-4; no clear D. Germline assignment: CDR1 GTSNPN and CDR2 SVGIG (reference sequence). V lost 4 bases, J lost 8 bases, and 17 bases lay in between. The CDR3 has 14 amino acids. The CDR3 protein is CAWINFAGEEKLFF. CDR3 nucleotide sequence: TGTGCCTGGATTAACTTCGCCGGAGAAGAAAAACTGTTTTTT.

This rearrangement joins TRBV6-1 to TRBJ2-6; possibly TRBD2 for D (6 bases). The CDR3 is 15 residues long. Germline CDR1 MNHNS, CDR2 SASEGT. Trimming removed 8 bases at V and 0 bases at J, with 11 bases between. Here the CDR3 reads CASDPGSSGANVLTF. DNA of the CDR3: TGTGCCAGCGATCCCGGGAGCTCTGGGGCCAACGTCCTGACTTTC.

This clone was picked up a small number of times. This chain uses TRBV6-4 with TRBJ1-2; 11 nucleotides match TRBD1. Germline V lookup: CDR1 MRHNA, CDR2 SNTAGT. After removal of 6 bases from V and 7 bases from J, the junction contained 7 bases not matched to a gene. The CDR3 loop spans 14 amino acids. As DNA, the CDR3 is TGTGCCAGCAGCCCCGGGACAGGGGGTCGTGGCTACACCTTC. This gives the protein CASSPGTGGRGYTF.

This clone was seen only a few times. CDR3 sequence: CASSLGDTANYGYTF. The CDR3 bases are TGCGCCAGCAGCTTGGGGGACACAGCTAACTATGGCTACACCTTC. The J gene is TRBJ1-2, the V gene TRBV5-1; weak D call: TRBD1 (6 bases). V was shortened by 0 bases and J by 0 bases, with 9 bases between the two germline ends. CDR1 SGHRS and CDR2 YFSETQ come from the germline V gene. The length of the CDR3 is 15 residues.

The rearrangement uses TRBV4-1 and TRBJ1-1; 7 positions agree with TRBD1. The CDR3 spans 14 residues. CDR1 and CDR2 from the germline V gene are MGHRA and YSYEKL. The V gene end was trimmed by 3 bases and the J gene end by 10 bases; junction bases not matched to a gene: 11. CDR3 DNA: TGCGCCAGCAGCCAGGGCGACAGGGTAAGGGGAGCTTTCTTT. Protein sequence: CASSQGDRVRGAFF.

This clone was observed a few times. The chain couples TRBV4-2 to TRBJ1-3; TRBD1 agrees at 8 bases. CDR3 length: 17 amino acids. Unmatched junction bases numbered 8, after V lost 0 bases and J lost 4 bases. Germline V gene lookup returns CDR1 LGHNA and CDR2 YNFKEQ. As DNA, the CDR3 is TGTGCCAGCAGCCAAGATATCGACAGGGGCTCGGGAAACACCATATATTTT. It codes for CASSQDIDRGSGNTIYF.

V gene TRBV10-3 combines with J gene TRBJ2-3; no clear D gene. This CDR3 comprises 17 residues. Trimming cost V 0 bases and J 0 bases, with 13 bases left between them. Germline CDR1 ENHRY, CDR2 SYGVKD. CDR3 bases: TGTGCCATCAGTGAGTCGGGTGCTAGACGTAGCACAGATACGCAGTATTTT. Translation: CAISESGARRSTDTQYF.

CDR3 region: CASSQWANEQFF. Here the CDR3 DNA reads TGTGCCAGCAGCCAATGGGCGAATGAGCAGTTCTTC. This chain uses TRBV4-2 with TRBJ2-1; D remains ambiguous. V was pared by 2 bases and J by 7 bases, with 6 bases between. Germline V CDR1 and CDR2: LGHNA, YNFKEQ. CDR3 length equals 12 residues.

This chain connects TRBV2 to TRBJ2-3, with TRBD2 as a possible D gene (6 bases). The germline gives CDR1 SNHLY, CDR2 FYNNEI. Trimming removed 4 bases at V and 0 bases at J, with 14 bases between. The CDR3 covers 16 residues. In DNA, the CDR3 is TGTGCCAGCAGTGGACTAGGGAGAACTAGCACAGATACGCAGTATTTT. Amino acids: CASSGLGRTSTDTQYF.

The gene calls are TRBV6-5 and TRBJ1-1, with D unclear. Germline assignment: CDR1 MNHEY and CDR2 SVGAGI. CDR3 length: 15 residues. V gave up 8 bases and J gave up 3 bases, with 19 bases separating them. As DNA, the CDR3 is TGTGCCAGCCATAGGTCCCTTGCAGGCCACACTGAAGCTTTCTTT. Its translation: CASHRSLAGHTEAFF.